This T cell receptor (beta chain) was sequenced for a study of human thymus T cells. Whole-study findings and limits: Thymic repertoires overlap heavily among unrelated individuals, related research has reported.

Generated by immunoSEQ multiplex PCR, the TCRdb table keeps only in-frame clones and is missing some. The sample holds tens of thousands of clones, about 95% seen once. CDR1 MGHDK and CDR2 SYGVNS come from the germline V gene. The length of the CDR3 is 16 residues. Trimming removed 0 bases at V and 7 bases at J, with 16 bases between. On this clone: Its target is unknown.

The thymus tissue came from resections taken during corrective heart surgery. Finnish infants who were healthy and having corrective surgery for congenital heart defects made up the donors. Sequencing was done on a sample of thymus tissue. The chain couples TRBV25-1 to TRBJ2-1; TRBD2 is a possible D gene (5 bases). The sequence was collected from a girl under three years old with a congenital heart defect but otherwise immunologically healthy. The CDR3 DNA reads TGTGCCAGCAGTGAATATGACGGATATTGGAGGAATGAGCAGTTCTTC. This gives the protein CASSEYDGYWRNEQFF.